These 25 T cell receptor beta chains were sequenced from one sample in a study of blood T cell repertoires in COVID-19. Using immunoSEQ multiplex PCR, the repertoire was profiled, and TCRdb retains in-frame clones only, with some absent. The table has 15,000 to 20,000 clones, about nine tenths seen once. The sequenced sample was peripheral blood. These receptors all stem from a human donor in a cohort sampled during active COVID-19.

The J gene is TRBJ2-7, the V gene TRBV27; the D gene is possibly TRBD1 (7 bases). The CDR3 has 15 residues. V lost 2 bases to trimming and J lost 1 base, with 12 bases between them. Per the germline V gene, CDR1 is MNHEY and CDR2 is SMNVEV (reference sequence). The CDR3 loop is CASSLIQGGSYEQYF. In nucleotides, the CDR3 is TGTGCCAGCAGTTTAATCCAGGGGGGTTCCTACGAGCAGTACTTC.

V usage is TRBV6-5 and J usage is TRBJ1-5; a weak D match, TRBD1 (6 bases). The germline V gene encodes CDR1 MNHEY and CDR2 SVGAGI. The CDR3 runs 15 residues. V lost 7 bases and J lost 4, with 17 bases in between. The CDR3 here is CASKSTGAFNQPQHF. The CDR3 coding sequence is TGTGCCAGCAAATCGACAGGCGCATTTAATCAGCCCCAGCATTTT.

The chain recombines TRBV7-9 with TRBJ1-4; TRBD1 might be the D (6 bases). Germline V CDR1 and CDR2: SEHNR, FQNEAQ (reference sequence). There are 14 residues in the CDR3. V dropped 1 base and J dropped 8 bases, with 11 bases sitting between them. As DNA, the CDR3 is TGTGCCAGCAGCTTAGACAGGGTGAGGGAAAAACTGTTTTTT. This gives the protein CASSLDRVREKLFF. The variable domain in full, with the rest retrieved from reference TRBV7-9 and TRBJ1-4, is DTGVSQNPRHKITKRGQNVTFRCDPISEHNRLYWYRQTLGQGPEFLTYFQNEAQLEKSRLLSDRFSAERPKGSFSTLEIQRTEQGDSAMYLCASSLDRVREKLFFGSGTQLSVL.

Written as DNA, the CDR3 is TGTGCCACCAGCAGAGGATCAGTTAGCAATCAGCCCCAGCATTTT. Translating gives CATSRGSVSNQPQHF. The J gene is TRBJ1-5, the V gene TRBV15; D is ambiguous. The CDR3 has 15 amino acids. Trimming pared 1 base from V and 0 bases from J, leaving 7 bases between. Germline values: CDR1 LNHNV, CDR2 YYDKDF (reference sequence).

In nucleotides, the CDR3 is TGTGCCAGCGCGACGGGCGGGTTGGGTTCACCCCTCCACTTT. This translates into CASATGGLGSPLHF. The chain is built from TRBV14 and TRBJ1-6; D ambiguous. Germline CDR1 reads SGHDN; CDR2 reads FVKESK. CDR3 length: 14 residues. V gave up 8 bases and J gave up 9 bases, with 17 bases separating them.

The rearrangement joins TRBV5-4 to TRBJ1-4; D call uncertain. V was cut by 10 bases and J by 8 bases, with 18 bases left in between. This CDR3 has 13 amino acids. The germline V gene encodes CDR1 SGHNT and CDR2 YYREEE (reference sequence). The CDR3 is CASRREDEEKLFF. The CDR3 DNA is TGTGCCTCCAGACGGGAGGATGAGGAAAAACTGTTTTTT. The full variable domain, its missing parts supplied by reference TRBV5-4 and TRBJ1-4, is ETGVTQSPTHLIKTRGQQVTLRCSSQSGHNTVSWYQQALGQGPQFIFQYYREEENGRGNFPPRFSGLQFPNYSSELNVNALELDDSALYLCASRREDEEKLFFGSGTQLSVL.

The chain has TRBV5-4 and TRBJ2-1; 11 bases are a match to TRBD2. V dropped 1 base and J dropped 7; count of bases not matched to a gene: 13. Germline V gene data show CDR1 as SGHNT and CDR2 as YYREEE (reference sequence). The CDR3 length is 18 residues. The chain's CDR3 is CASSLLASGGHTSNEQFF. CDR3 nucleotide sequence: TGTGCCAGCAGCTTGTTGGCTAGCGGGGGGCACACCTCTAATGAGCAGTTCTTC.

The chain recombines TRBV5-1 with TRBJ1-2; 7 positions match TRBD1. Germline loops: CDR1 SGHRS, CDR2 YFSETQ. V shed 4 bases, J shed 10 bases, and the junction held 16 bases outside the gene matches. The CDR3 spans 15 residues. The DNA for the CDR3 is TGCGCCAGCAGCGCGGCGGGACAGCCGCAGAGAGCCTACACCTTC. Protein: CASSAAGQPQRAYTF.

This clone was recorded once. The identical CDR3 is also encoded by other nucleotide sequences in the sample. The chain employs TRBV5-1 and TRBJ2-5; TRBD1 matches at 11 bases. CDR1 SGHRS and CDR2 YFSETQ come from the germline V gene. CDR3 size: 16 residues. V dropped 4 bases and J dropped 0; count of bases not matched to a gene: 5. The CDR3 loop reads CASSPGTGGYQETQYF. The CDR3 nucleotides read TGCGCCAGCAGCCCGGGGACAGGGGGGTACCAAGAGACCCAGTACTTC.

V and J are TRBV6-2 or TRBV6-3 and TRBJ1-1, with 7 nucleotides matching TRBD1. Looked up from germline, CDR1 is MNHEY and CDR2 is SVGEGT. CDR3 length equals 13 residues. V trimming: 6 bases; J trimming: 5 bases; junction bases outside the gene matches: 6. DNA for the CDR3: TGTGCCAGCAGCCCGACAGGGTGGACTGAAGCTTTCTTT. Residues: CASSPTGWTEAFF.

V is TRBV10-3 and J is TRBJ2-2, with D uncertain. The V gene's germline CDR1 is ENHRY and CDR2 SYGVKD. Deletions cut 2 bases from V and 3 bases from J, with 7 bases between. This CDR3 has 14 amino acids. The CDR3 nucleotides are TGTGCCATCAGTGAGCCGTCCCACACCGGGGAGCTGTTTTTT. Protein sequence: CAISEPSHTGELFF.

The CDR3 here is CASSRTSGSGGETQYF. Here the CDR3 DNA reads TGTGCCAGCAGCCGTACTTCGGGTAGCGGGGGAGAGACCCAGTACTTC. This sequence joins TRBV3-1 (or the pseudogene TRBV3-2) and TRBJ2-5; 9 bases line up with TRBD2. This CDR3 is 16 amino acids long. Germline V gives CDR1 LGHDT, CDR2 YNNKEL (reference sequence). J gave up 4 bases and V 4 bases, and 10 bases lay outside the gene matches.

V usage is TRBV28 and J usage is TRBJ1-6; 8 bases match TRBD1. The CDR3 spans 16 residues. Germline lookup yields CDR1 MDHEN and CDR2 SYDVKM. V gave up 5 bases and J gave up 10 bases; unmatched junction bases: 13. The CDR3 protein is CASSVTGQGLGSPLHF. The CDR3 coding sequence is TGTGCCAGCAGTGTCACTGGACAGGGATTAGGGTCACCCCTCCACTTT. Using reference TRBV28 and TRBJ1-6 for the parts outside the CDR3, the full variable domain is DVKVTQSSRYLVKRTGEKVFLECVQDMDHENMFWYRQDPGLGLRLIYFSYDVKMKEKGDIPEGYSVSREKKERFSLILESASTNQTSMYLCASSVTGQGLGSPLHFGNGTRLTVT.

CDR3 DNA: TGTGCCAGCAGTTTAGTCATGACAGGTCTTCAGCCCCAGCATTTT. Protein sequence: CASSLVMTGLQPQHF. The chain combines TRBV27 with TRBJ1-5; maybe TRBD1 (6 bases). The CDR3 is made up of 15 amino acids. The germline V gene has CDR1 MNHEY and CDR2 SMNVEV (reference sequence). With 2 bases removed from V and 6 bases from J, the gap between germline ends came to 14 bases.

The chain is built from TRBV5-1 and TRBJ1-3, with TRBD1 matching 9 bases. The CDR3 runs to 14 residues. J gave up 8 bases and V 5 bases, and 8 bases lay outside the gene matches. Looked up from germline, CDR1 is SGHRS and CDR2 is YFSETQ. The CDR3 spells CASRFTGGRDTIYF. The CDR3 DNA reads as TGCGCCAGCAGATTTACAGGGGGCAGGGACACCATATATTTT. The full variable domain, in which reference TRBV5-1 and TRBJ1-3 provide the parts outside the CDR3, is KAGVTQTPRYLIKTRGQQVTLSCSPISGHRSVSWYQQTPGQGLQFLFEYFSETQRNKGNFPGRFSGRQFSNSRSEMNVSTLELGDSALYLCASRFTGGRDTIYFGEGSWLTVV.

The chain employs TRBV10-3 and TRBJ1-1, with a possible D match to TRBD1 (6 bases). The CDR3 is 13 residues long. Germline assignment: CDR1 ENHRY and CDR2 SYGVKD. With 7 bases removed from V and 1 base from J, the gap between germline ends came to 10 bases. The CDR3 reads CAIKAQGNTEAFF. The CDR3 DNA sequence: TGTGCCATCAAAGCACAGGGGAACACTGAAGCTTTCTTT.

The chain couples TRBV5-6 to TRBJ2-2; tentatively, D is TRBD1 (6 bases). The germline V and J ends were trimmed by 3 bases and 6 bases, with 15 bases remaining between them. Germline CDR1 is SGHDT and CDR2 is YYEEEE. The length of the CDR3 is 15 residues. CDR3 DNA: TGTGCCAGCAGCTGGGTAACAGGGTCTCCCGGGGAGCTGTTTTTT. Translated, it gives CASSWVTGSPGELFF.

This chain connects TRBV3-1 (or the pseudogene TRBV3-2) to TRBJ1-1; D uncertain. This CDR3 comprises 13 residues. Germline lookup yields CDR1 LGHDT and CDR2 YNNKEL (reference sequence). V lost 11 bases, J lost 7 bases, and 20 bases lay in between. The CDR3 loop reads CAASTRNNLEAFF. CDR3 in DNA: TGTGCCGCGTCGACGCGGAACAATCTTGAAGCTTTCTTT.

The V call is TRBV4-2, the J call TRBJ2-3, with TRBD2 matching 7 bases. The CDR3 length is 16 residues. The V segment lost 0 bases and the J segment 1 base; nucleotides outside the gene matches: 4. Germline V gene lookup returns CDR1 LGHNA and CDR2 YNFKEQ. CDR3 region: CASSQESAGGTDTQYF. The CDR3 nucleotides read TGTGCCAGCAGCCAAGAAAGTGCGGGGGGCACAGATACGCAGTATTTT.

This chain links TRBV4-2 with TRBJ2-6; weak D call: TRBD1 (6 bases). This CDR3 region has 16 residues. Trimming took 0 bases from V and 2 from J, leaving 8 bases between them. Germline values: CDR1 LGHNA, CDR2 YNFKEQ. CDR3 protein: CASSQDWTAGANVLTF. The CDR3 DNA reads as TGTGCCAGCAGCCAAGATTGGACAGCTGGGGCCAACGTCCTGACTTTC.

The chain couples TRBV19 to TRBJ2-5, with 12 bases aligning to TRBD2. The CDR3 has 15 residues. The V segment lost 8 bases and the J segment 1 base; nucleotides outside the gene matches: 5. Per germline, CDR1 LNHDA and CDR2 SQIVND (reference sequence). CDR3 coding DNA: TGTGCCAGTGCAGGACTAGCGGGGAGCCAAGAGACCCAGTACTTC. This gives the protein CASAGLAGSQETQYF.

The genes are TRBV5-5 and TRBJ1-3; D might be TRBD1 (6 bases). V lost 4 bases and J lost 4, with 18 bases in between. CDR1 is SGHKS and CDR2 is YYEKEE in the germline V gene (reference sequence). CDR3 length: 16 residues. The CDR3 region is CASSASGTKIGNTIYF. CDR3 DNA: TGTGCCAGCAGCGCATCCGGGACAAAAATCGGAAACACCATATATTTT.

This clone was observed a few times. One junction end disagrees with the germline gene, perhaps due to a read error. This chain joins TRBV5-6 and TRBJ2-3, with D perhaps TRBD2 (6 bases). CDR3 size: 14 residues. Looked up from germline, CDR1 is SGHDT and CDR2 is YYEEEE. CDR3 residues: CASRLGLFTDTQYF. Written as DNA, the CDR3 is TGTGCCAGCCGCTTGGGACTCTTCACAGATACGCAGTATTTT.

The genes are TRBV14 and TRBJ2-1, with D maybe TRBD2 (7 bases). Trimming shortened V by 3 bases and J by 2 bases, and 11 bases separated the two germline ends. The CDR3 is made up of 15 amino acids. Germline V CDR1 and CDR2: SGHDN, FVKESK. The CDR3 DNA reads TGTGCCAGCAGCCAGTTAGGGGGGGCCTACAATGAGCAGTTCTTC. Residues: CASSQLGGAYNEQFF.

CDR3 bases: TGCGCCAGCAGCCAAGATGGAAGGGGTTGGTTTTCGGATGAAAAACTGTTTTTT. This codes for CASSQDGRGWFSDEKLFF. The chain recombines TRBV4-1 with TRBJ1-4; D is perhaps TRBD1 (5 bases). Germline assignment: CDR1 MGHRA and CDR2 YSYEKL. Trimming shortened V by 0 bases and J by 6 bases, and 20 bases separated the two germline ends. CDR3 length equals 18 residues.